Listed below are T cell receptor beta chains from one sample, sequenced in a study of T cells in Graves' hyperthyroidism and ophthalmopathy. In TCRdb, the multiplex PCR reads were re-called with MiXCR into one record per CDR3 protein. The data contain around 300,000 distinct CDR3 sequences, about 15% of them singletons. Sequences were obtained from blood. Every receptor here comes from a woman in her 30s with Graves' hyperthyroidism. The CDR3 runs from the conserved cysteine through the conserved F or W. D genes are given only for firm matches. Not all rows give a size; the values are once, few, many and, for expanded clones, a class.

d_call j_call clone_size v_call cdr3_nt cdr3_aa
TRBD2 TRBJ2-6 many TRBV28 TGTGCCAGCACCGCTTCCCCCCTAGCGGGACTAGCTGGGGCCAACGTCCTGACTTTC CASTASPLAGLAGANVLTF
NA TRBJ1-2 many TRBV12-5 TGTGCTAGTGGTTTGGTTCCGGGCGTGAGCGGCTACACCTTC CASGLVPGVSGYTF
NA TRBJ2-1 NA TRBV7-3 TGTGCCAGCAGCGTAGTCCGGGACGGGTACAATGAGCAGTTCTTC CASSVVRDGYNEQFF
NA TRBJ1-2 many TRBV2 TGTGCCAGCGGACCTACACTTACCCCTGGCTACACCTTC CASGPTLTPGYTF
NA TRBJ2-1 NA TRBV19 TGTGCCAGTAGTATCCAAGACAGTGAGCAGTTCTTC CASSIQDSEQFF
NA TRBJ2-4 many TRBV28 TGTGCCAGCATTACCTCGGGGGGCGCAAACATTCAGTACTTC CASITSGGANIQYF
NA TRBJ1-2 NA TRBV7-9 TGTGCCAGCAGCCCAAAGACCGGGACACCCACACCAGCTAACTATGGCTACACCTTC CASSPKTGTPTPANYGYTF
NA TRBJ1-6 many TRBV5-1 TGCGCCAGCAGCTCCCGGGAGAATTCACCCCTCCACTTT CASSSRENSPLHF
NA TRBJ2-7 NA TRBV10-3 TGTGTCATCAGTGTCGGTCCGCCTGGTTACGAGCAGTACTTC CVISVGPPGYEQYF
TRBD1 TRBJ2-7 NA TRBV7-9 TGTGCCAGCAGCAGACTCCGGGACAGGGGATTCTACGAGCAGTACTTC CASSRLRDRGFYEQYF
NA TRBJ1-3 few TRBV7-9 TGTGCCAGCAGCCGGGGTGACTTCGGGGACACCATATATTTT CASSRGDFGDTIYF
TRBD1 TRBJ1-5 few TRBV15 TGTGCCACCAGCAAAAATGTAGGACAGGGAGGTCAGCCCCAGCATTTT CATSKNVGQGGQPQHF
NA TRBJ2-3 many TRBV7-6 TGTGCCAGCAGCCTTTACGGGGTTAGCACAGATACGCAGTATTTT CASSLYGVSTDTQYF
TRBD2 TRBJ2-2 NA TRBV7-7 TGTGCTAGCAGCCAAGCGGGAGGGCGCACCGGGGAGCTGTTTTTT CASSQAGGRTGELFF
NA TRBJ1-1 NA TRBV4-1 TGCGCCAGCAGCCGGGCAGGGCCCACTTCTGAAGCTTTCTTT CASSRAGPTSEAFF
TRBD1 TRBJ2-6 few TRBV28 TGTGCCAGCATTAAACAGGGGGACGGGGCCAACGTCCTGACTTTC CASIKQGDGANVLTF
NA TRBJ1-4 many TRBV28 TGTGCCAGCAGGGGTGATGTGACAGGAGGTAATGAAAAACTGTTTTTT CASRGDVTGGNEKLFF
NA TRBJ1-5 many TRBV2 TGTGCCAGCAGGCAACTAAAGGCTCAGCCCCAGCATTTT CASRQLKAQPQHF
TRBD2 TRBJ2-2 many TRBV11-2 TGTGCCAGCAGCACCCTCACTAGCGGGAGGGGGTCTAGCGGGGAGCTGTTTTTT CASSTLTSGRGSSGELFF